This record covers a single T cell receptor (beta chain). The antigen is undetermined. An Oncomine TCR Beta short-read assay was used to sequence the DNA from cultured CD4+ T cells. In TCRdb, the PCR reads were re-called with MiXCR into one record per CDR3 protein. The sample has 13,000 to 15,000 distinct CDR3 sequences, approximately 40% seen once; the top ten hold roughly 8.1%. The data are from a study of vaccination and CD4 T cells after COVID-19. Sample treatment: 10-day PBMC culture with coronavirus spike peptide pools or control peptides (ViraFEST assay). What was sequenced was CD4+ T cells from blood, cultured in vitro. The receptor comes from a human donor who had recovered from COVID-19.

The CDR3 region is CASSLRRARTSTDTQYF. The CDR3 DNA reads TGTGCCAGCAGCTTACGGCGGGCCCGAACTAGCACAGATACGCAGTATTTT. This rearrangement joins TRBV7-9 to TRBJ2-3; maybe TRBD2 (5 bases). V gave up 2 bases and J gave up 0 bases, with 15 bases separating them. Germline CDR1 SEHNR, CDR2 FQNEAQ (reference sequence). The CDR3 spans 17 residues.